This TCR beta chain emerged from a study of blood T cells in healthy people across ages. CDR1 is SGHVS and CDR2 is FQNEAQ in the germline V gene. The CDR3 sequence is 13 residues long. A second PCR of about 6 to 12 cycles used a sample-barcoded 5' primer and a J-beta primer mix. From the 5' RACE reads, TCRdb called clonotypes with MiXCR, one entry per CDR3 protein. The repertoire holds over a million distinct CDR3 sequences, with more than 40% as singletons. This clonotype was sampled from a woman aged 55 to 70 in good health. The V gene is TRBV7-8, the J gene TRBJ2-7; D not certain. Matching the DNA end better, TRBJ2-5 makes the J call doubtful. The sample taken for sequencing was blood. The DNA of the CDR3 is TGTGCCAGCAGCTTTGCAGAAAAAGAGACCCAGTACTTC. Protein: CASSFAEKETQYF.